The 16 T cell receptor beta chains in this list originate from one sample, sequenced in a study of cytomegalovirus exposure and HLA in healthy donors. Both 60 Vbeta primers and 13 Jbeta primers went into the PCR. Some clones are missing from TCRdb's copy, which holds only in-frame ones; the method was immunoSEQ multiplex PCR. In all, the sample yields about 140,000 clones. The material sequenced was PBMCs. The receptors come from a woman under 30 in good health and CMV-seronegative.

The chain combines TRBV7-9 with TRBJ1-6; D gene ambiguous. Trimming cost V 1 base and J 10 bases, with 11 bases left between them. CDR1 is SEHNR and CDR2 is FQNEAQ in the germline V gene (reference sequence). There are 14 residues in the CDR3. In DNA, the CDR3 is TGTGCCAGCAGCTTAGACGACTTTAGGTCACCCCTCCACTTT. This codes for CASSLDDFRSPLHF. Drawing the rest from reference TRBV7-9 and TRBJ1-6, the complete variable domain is DTGVSQNPRHKITKRGQNVTFRCDPISEHNRLYWYRQTLGQGPEFLTYFQNEAQLEKSRLLSDRFSAERPKGSFSTLEIQRTEQGDSAMYLCASSLDDFRSPLHFGNGTRLTVT.

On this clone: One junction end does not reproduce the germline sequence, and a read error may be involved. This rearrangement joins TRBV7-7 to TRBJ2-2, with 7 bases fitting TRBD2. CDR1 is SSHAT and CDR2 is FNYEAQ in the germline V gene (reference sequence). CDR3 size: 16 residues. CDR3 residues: CASSLAGGPNTGELFF. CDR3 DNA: TGTGCTAGCAGCTTAGCGGGCGGGCCGAACACCGGGGAGCTGTTTTTT. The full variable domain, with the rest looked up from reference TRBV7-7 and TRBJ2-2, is GAGVSQSPRYKVTKRGQDVTLRCDPISSHATLYWYQQALGQGPEFLTYFNYEAQPDKSGLPSDRFSAERPEGSISTLTIQRTEQRDSAMYRCASSLAGGPNTGELFFGEGSRLTVL.

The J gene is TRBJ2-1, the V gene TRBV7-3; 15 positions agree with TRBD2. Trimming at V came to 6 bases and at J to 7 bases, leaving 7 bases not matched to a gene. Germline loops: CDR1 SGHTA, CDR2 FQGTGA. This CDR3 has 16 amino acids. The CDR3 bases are TGTGCCAGCAGTAATTCCGGACTAGCGGGAGGGAATGAGCAGTTCTTC. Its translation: CASSNSGLAGGNEQFF. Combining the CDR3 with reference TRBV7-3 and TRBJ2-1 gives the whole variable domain GAGVSQTPSNKVTEKGKYVELRCDPISGHTALYWYRQSLGQGPEFLIYFQGTGAADDSGLPNDRFFAVRPEGSVSTLKIQRTERGDSAVYLCASSNSGLAGGNEQFFGPGTRLTVL.

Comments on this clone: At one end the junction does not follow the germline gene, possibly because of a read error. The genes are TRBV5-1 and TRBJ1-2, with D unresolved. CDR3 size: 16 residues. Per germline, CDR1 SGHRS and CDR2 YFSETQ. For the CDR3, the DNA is TGCGCCAGCAGCTCCGGTTATTTGTTGCAGGACTACGGCTACACCTTC. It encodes CASSSGYLLQDYGYTF.

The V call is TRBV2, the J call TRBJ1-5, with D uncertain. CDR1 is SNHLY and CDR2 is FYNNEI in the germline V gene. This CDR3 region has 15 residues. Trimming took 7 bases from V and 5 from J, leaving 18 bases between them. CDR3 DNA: TGTGCCAGCACCAAACGGGAGGGTCGGGATCAGCCCCAGCATTTT. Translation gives CASTKREGRDQPQHF.

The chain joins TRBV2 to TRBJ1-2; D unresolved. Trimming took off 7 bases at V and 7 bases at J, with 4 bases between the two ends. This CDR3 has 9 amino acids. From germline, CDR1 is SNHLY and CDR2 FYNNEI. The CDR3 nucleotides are TGTGCCAGCACCGGTGGCTACACCTTC. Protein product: CASTGGYTF.

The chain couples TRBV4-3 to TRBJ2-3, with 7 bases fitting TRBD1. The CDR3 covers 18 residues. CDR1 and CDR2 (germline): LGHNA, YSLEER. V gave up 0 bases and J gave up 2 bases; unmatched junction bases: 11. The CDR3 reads CASSQDLTSTGPTDTQYF. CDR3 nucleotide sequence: TGCGCCAGCAGCCAAGATTTAACGTCGACAGGGCCCACAGATACGCAGTATTTT.

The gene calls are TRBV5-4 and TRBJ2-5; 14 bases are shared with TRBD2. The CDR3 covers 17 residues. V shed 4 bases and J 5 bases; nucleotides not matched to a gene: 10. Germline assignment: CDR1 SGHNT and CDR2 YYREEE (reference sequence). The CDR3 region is CASSPGGTSGRAETQYF. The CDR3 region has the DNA TGTGCCAGCAGCCCGGGAGGGACTAGCGGGAGAGCGGAGACCCAGTACTTC.

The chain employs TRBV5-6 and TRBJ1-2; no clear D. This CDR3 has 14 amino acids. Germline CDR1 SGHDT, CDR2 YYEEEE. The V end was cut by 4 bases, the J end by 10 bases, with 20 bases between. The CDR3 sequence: CASSTTDTYVLYTF. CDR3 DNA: TGTGCCAGCAGCACCACCGACACCTACGTCCTCTACACCTTC.

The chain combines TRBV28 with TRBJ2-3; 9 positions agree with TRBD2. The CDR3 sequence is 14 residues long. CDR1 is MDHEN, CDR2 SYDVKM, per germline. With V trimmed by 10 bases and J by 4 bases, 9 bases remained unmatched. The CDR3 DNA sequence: TGTGCCAATAGCGGGAGAGGGGGTTCAGATACGCAGTATTTT. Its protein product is CANSGRGGSDTQYF. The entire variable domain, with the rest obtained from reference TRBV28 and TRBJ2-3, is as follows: DVKVTQSSRYLVKRTGEKVFLECVQDMDHENMFWYRQDPGLGLRLIYFSYDVKMKEKGDIPEGYSVSREKKERFSLILESASTNQTSMYLCANSGRGGSDTQYFGPGTRLTVL.

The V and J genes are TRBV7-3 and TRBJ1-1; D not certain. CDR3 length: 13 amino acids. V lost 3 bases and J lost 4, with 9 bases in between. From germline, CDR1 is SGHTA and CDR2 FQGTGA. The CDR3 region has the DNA TGTGCCAGCAGCTTCGAACGAGCCACTGAAGCTTTCTTT. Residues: CASSFERATEAFF. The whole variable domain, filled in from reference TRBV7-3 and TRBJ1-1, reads GAGVSQTPSNKVTEKGKYVELRCDPISGHTALYWYRQSLGQGPEFLIYFQGTGAADDSGLPNDRFFAVRPEGSVSTLKIQRTERGDSAVYLCASSFERATEAFFGQGTRLTVV.

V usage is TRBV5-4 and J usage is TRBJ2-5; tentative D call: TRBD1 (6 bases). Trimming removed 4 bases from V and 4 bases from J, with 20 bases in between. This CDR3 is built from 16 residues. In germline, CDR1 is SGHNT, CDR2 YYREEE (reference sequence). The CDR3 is CASSPRQGRTRETQYF. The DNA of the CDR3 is TGTGCCAGCAGCCCACGGCAGGGGCGGACCAGAGAGACCCAGTACTTC. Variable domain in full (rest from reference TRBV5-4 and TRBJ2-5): ETGVTQSPTHLIKTRGQQVTLRCSSQSGHNTVSWYQQALGQGPQFIFQYYREEENGRGNFPPRFSGLQFPNYSSELNVNALELDDSALYLCASSPRQGRTRETQYFGPGTRLLVL.

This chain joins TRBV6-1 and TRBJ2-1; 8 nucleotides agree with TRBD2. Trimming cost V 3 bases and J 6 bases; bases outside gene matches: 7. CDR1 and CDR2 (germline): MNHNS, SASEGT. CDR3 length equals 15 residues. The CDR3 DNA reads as TGTGCCAGCAGTGAGAGTAGCGGGACGGGCAATGAGCAGTTCTTC. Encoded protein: CASSESSGTGNEQFF.

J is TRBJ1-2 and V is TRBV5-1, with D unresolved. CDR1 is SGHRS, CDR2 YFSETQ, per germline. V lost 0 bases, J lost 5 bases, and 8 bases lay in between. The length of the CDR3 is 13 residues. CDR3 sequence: CASSLGPEYGYTF. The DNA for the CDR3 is TGCGCCAGCAGCTTGGGCCCGGAGTATGGCTACACCTTC.

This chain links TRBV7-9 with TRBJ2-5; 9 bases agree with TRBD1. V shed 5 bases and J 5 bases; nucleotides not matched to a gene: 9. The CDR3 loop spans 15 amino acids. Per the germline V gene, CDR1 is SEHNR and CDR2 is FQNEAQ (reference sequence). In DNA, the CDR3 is TGTGCCAGCAGCCCCCGGGACAGGGTTTGGGAGACCCAGTACTTC. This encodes CASSPRDRVWETQYF.

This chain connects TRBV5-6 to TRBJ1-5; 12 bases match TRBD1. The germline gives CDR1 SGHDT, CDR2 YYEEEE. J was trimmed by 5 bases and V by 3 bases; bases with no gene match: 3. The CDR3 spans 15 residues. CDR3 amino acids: CASSWGQGADQPQHF. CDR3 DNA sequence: TGTGCCAGCAGCTGGGGACAGGGGGCGGATCAGCCCCAGCATTTT.